Below are 24 T cell receptor beta chains sequenced from a single sample in a study of T-cell reconstitution after alpha-beta-depleted transplantation in children. Unique molecular identifiers were incorporated into the prepared TCRbeta library. Each CDR3 protein is one row after TCRdb ran MiXCR on the PCR reads. The sample carries fewer than 550,000 distinct CDR3 sequences, about an eighth recorded once. The sample consisted of PBMCs, mostly from graft donor cells, taken 180 days after TCRalphabeta/CD19-depleted stem cell transplant. Receptors originate from a female patient aged 2 to 10 who had a stem cell transplant for aplastic anemia, so the T cells may come from the graft donor.

The sample holds many counts of this clonotype. The chain couples TRBV5-1 to TRBJ1-3; no clear D. Between the trimmed V and J ends, which lost 3 bases and 0 bases, there was a span of 10 bases. Germline CDR1 and CDR2: SGHRS and YFSETQ. The CDR3 extends over 15 amino acids. The CDR3 protein is CASSSEFPSGNTIYF. CDR3 bases: TGCGCCAGCAGCTCAGAGTTCCCCTCTGGAAACACCATATATTTT.

The chain carries TRBV9 and TRBJ2-5; the D is unclear. Per germline, CDR1 SGDLS and CDR2 YYNGEE. The CDR3 spans 12 residues. V dropped 4 bases and J dropped 0 bases, with 4 bases sitting between them. The chain's CDR3 is CASSTYQETQYF. For the CDR3, the DNA is TGTGCCAGCAGCACTTACCAAGAGACCCAGTACTTC.

Written as DNA, the CDR3 is TGCAGTGCGGGCGTACCTGGGGCCAACGTCCTGACTTTC. This codes for CSAGVPGANVLTF. This rearrangement joins TRBV20-1 to TRBJ2-6; D is undetermined. Germline CDR1 and CDR2: DFQATT and SNEGSKA (reference sequence). This CDR3 is built from 13 residues. Trimming took 6 bases from V and 2 from J, leaving 8 bases between them.

This clonotype appeared a few times. The chain is built from TRBV7-2 and TRBJ2-7; 9 bases align to TRBD2. Trimming at V came to 7 bases and at J to 4 bases, leaving 14 bases not matched to a gene. Per the germline V gene, CDR1 is SGHTA and CDR2 is FQGNSA. CDR3 length: 16 amino acids. The CDR3 reads CASNSLFAGGLYEQYF. The CDR3 DNA sequence: TGTGCCAGCAACTCCCTATTTGCGGGAGGGCTATACGAGCAGTACTTC.

The J gene is TRBJ2-1, the V gene TRBV9; 14 nucleotides agree with TRBD2. V dropped 0 bases and J dropped 9; count of bases not matched to a gene: 2. Germline CDR1 is SGDLS and CDR2 is YYNGEE. The length of the CDR3 is 15 residues. CDR3 nucleotide sequence: TGTGCCAGCAGCGTAGTGGGACTAGCGGGAGTTGAGCAGTTCTTC. Translating gives CASSVVGLAGVEQFF.

This clonotype was counted between two and nine times. This chain uses TRBV12-3 or TRBV12-4 with TRBJ2-4; perhaps TRBD1 as D (5 bases). The CDR3 is 15 residues long. V lost 6 bases, J lost 0 bases, and 12 bases lay in between. CDR3 sequence: CASSLDNLAKNIQYF. CDR3 DNA: TGTGCCAGCAGCCTGGACAACCTAGCCAAAAACATTCAGTACTTC.

V and J are TRBV20-1 and TRBJ1-2, with a tentative D call TRBD1 (5 bases). V was cut by 0 bases and J by 8 bases, with 25 bases left in between. Per germline, CDR1 DFQATT and CDR2 SNEGSKA (reference sequence). The CDR3 is made up of 17 amino acids. CDR3 sequence (DNA): TGCAGTGCTAGAGAATCGAGTTGGGGATCCGGTTCAGGGGGCTACACCTTC. Its translation is CSARESSWGSGSGGYTF.

A few counts support this clonotype. The chain uses TRBV29-1 and TRBJ1-2; unclear D gene. The V gene's germline CDR1 is SQVTM and CDR2 ANQGSEA. The CDR3 consists of 12 residues. The V end was cut by 0 bases, the J end by 3 bases, with 5 bases between. CDR3 region: CSVEDGYYGYTF. Here the CDR3 DNA reads TGCAGCGTTGAAGACGGGTACTATGGCTACACCTTC.

This clonotype appeared a few times. The chain combines TRBV20-1 with TRBJ2-7, with 12 nucleotides matching TRBD2. V gave up 3 bases and J gave up 0 bases; unmatched junction bases: 9. Looked up from germline, CDR1 is DFQATT and CDR2 is SNEGSKA (reference sequence). The CDR3 spans 17 residues. The CDR3 coding sequence is TGCAGTGCTAGGAGTCTAGCGGGAGGGCCACTCTCCTACGAGCAGTACTTC. Protein: CSARSLAGGPLSYEQYF.

The rearrangement joins TRBV10-3 to TRBJ2-7; 14 bases agree with TRBD2. The V segment lost 2 bases and the J segment 2 bases; nucleotides outside the gene matches: 5. Germline V CDR1 and CDR2: ENHRY, SYGVKD. The CDR3 runs to 17 residues. CDR3 sequence reads: CAISERLTSGRAYEQYF. CDR3 coding DNA: TGTGCCATCAGTGAGCGGCTGACTAGCGGGAGGGCCTACGAGCAGTACTTC.

This clonotype showed up just a few times. V and J are TRBV7-2 and TRBJ2-5; 7 bases are a match to TRBD2. CDR1 is SGHTA and CDR2 is FQGNSA in the germline V gene. J was trimmed by 5 bases and V by 1 base; bases with no gene match: 4. This CDR3 has 14 amino acids. In DNA, the CDR3 is TGTGCCAGCAGCTTAGGGGGGAGGGCGGAGACCCAGTACTTC. Amino acid sequence: CASSLGGRAETQYF. Full variable domain (missing parts from reference TRBV7-2 and TRBJ2-5): GAGVSQSPSNKVTEKGKDVELRCDPISGHTALYWYRQSLGQGLEFLIYFQGNSAPDKSGLPSDRFSAERTGGSVSTLTIQRTQQEDSAVYLCASSLGGRAETQYFGPGTRLLVL.

DNA of the CDR3: TGTGCCAGCACGACGGGATCAGAGACCCAGTACTTC. This translates into CASTTGSETQYF. The chain joins TRBV28 to TRBJ2-5, with D tentatively TRBD2 (5 bases). The CDR3 spans 12 residues. Trimming left V 7 bases short and J 4 bases short, with 10 bases between. The germline V gene encodes CDR1 MDHEN and CDR2 SYDVKM.

The genes are TRBV20-1 and TRBJ2-1; 11 nucleotides line up with TRBD2. V lost 0 bases to trimming and J lost 0 bases; unmatched junction nucleotides: 10. The CDR3 is made up of 19 amino acids. CDR1 and CDR2 from the germline V gene are DFQATT and SNEGSKA (reference sequence). DNA for the CDR3: TGCAGTGCTAGAGATCCCTCCTTCCTAGCGGGAGGCTCCTACAATGAGCAGTTCTTC. Residues: CSARDPSFLAGGSYNEQFF.

This clonotype appeared a few times. V and J are TRBV6-1 and TRBJ2-7; 10 bases fit TRBD2. Germline values: CDR1 MNHNS, CDR2 SASEGT. This CDR3 comprises 15 residues. J lost 1 base, V lost 7 bases, and 7 bases had no gene match. CDR3 sequence: CASIRGLATSYEQYF. In DNA form, the CDR3 reads TGTGCCAGCATCAGGGGACTAGCGACATCCTACGAGCAGTACTTC.

The chain recombines TRBV5-5 with TRBJ2-1, with 10 bases that match TRBD2. Germline V gene data show CDR1 as SGHKS and CDR2 as YYEKEE (reference sequence). V was pared by 0 bases and J by 2 bases, with 5 bases of the junction left unmatched. The CDR3 totals 17 residues. The CDR3 coding sequence is TGTGCCAGCAGCTTGGTGCAGCGGGGGGGGGCCTACAATGAGCAGTTCTTC. As protein: CASSLVQRGGAYNEQFF.

The genes are TRBV24-1 and TRBJ2-2; no reliable D call. The CDR3 length is 13 residues. Trimming removed 5 bases at V and 5 bases at J, with 8 bases between. Looked up from germline, CDR1 is KGHDR and CDR2 is SFDVKD. The CDR3 nucleotides are TGTGCCACCAGTGTTACGGAGACCGGGGAGCTGTTTTTT. This encodes CATSVTETGELFF.

J is TRBJ1-1 and V is TRBV12-3 or TRBV12-4; D possibly corresponds to TRBD1 (5 bases). Trimming pared 0 bases from V and 4 bases from J, leaving 12 bases between. This CDR3 is built from 15 residues. CDR3 in DNA: TGTGCCAGCAGTTTAGCTTCCAGGGTGGGCACTGAAGCTTTCTTT. Amino acid sequence: CASSLASRVGTEAFF.

The gene calls are TRBV6-5 and TRBJ2-1; D unclear. The CDR3 extends over 18 amino acids. The germline V gene encodes CDR1 MNHEY and CDR2 SVGAGI. The ends were cut back, 6 bases at V and 7 bases at J, with 28 bases in the middle. CDR3 DNA sequence: TGTGCCAGCAGCGTACTCTCAAAAGTAGTTAAGATAGGAAATGAGCAGTTCTTC. Residues: CASSVLSKVVKIGNEQFF.

The chain has TRBV6-5 and TRBJ2-3; 8 bases fit TRBD2. V trimming: 6 bases; J trimming: 1 base; junction bases outside the gene matches: 12. There are 17 residues in the CDR3. The germline V gene encodes CDR1 MNHEY and CDR2 SVGAGI. DNA of the CDR3: TGTGCCAGCAGCCACTCAGGGCTAGCGGGCCGCACAGATACGCAGTATTTT. It yields the protein CASSHSGLAGRTDTQYF.

V usage is TRBV5-1 and J usage is TRBJ2-1, with TRBD1 identical over 12 bases. Losses at the gene ends were 5 bases for V and 8 bases for J; bases not matched to a gene: 8. The CDR3 contains 15 residues. Germline V gene lookup returns CDR1 SGHRS and CDR2 YFSETQ. This CDR3 reads CASRSGTGGVDEQFF. CDR3 in DNA: TGCGCCAGCAGATCCGGGACAGGGGGCGTCGATGAGCAGTTCTTC. Using reference TRBV5-1 and TRBJ2-1 for the parts outside the CDR3, the full variable domain is KAGVTQTPRYLIKTRGQQVTLSCSPISGHRSVSWYQQTPGQGLQFLFEYFSETQRNKGNFPGRFSGRQFSNSRSEMNVSTLELGDSALYLCASRSGTGGVDEQFFGPGTRLTVL.

This clonotype came up many times. The chain recombines TRBV28 with TRBJ2-7; 9 nucleotides agree with TRBD1. Germline V gives CDR1 MDHEN, CDR2 SYDVKM. There are 13 residues in the CDR3. V was clipped by 8 bases and J by 3 bases; unmatched bases: 5. CDR3 sequence (DNA): TGTGCCAGCTACGGGACAGGGAACTACGAGCAGTACTTC. Protein: CASYGTGNYEQYF.

The rearrangement uses TRBV14 and TRBJ2-1; TRBD1 might be the D (7 bases). This CDR3 region has 18 residues. Trimming pared 0 bases from V and 4 bases from J, leaving 19 bases between. CDR1 is SGHDN, CDR2 FVKESK, per germline. The CDR3: CASSQDYGAGTVYNEQFF. CDR3 in DNA: TGTGCCAGCAGCCAAGATTACGGTGCGGGGACAGTTTACAATGAGCAGTTCTTC.

The chain carries TRBV9 and TRBJ2-5; D perhaps matches TRBD1 (5 bases). V was clipped by 0 bases and J by 5 bases, with 17 bases between them. Germline CDR1 and CDR2: SGDLS and YYNGEE. This CDR3 region has 16 residues. The CDR3 DNA reads TGTGCCAGCAGCGTAGCTACAGGTGGCATTGGGGAGACCCAGTACTTC. Protein sequence: CASSVATGGIGETQYF. Complete variable domain (other parts from reference TRBV9 and TRBJ2-5): DSGVTQTPKHLITATGQRVTLRCSPRSGDLSVYWYQQSLDQGLQFLIQYYNGEERAKGNILERFSAQQFPDLHSELNLSSLELGDSALYFCASSVATGGIGETQYFGPGTRLLVL.

This clonotype was picked up a small number of times. V is TRBV6-2 or TRBV6-3 and J is TRBJ2-7; TRBD1 might be the D (5 bases). Deletions cut 4 bases from V and 5 bases from J, with 12 bases between. Germline CDR1 is MNHEY and CDR2 is SVGEGT. The CDR3 sequence is 13 residues long. CDR3: CASSSRERDEQYV. In DNA form, the CDR3 reads TGTGCCAGCAGTTCCAGGGAACGGGACGAGCAGTACGTC.